The clone carrying this T cell receptor beta chain was recorded a few times. Its specificity is unknown. These data originate in a study of T cell repertoires in cytomegalovirus infection. Study outcomes and limitations: HLA-C-restricted CMV clonotypes gave the most frequent clonotype in two of eight donors. Summed frequency of shared TCR beta families picked out CMV carriers who also had the relevant HLA.

Each CDR3 protein is one row after TCRdb ran MiXCR on the reads. The sample includes roughly 230,000 distinct CDR3 sequences, over 20% of them seen just once. Sequenced sample: CD8+ T cells from PBMCs. The sequence was collected from a human donor in good health (CMV status not recorded). Some clones in this sample may be carry-over from other donors' samples.

The DNA for the CDR3 is TGTGCCAGCCAACCAGGGGGCGGGGGTCAGCCCCAGCATTTT. It is translated as CASQPGGGGQPQHF. The genes are TRBV6-5 and TRBJ1-5; 8 bases line up with TRBD1. J lost 6 bases, V lost 8 bases, and 9 bases had no gene match. The CDR3 consists of 14 residues. Per the germline V gene, CDR1 is MNHEY and CDR2 is SVGAGI.